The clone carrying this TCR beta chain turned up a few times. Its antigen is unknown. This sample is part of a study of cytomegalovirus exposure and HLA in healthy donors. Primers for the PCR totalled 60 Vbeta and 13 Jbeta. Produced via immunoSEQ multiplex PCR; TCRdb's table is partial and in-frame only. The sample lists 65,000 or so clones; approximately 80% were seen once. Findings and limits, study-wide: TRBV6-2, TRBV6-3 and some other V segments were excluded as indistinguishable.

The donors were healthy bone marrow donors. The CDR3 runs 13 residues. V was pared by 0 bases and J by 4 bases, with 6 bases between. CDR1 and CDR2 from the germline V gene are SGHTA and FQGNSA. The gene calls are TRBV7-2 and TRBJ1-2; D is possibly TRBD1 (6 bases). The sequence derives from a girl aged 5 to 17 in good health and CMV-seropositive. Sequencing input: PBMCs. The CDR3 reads CASSLAGGYGYTF. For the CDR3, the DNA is TGTGCCAGCAGCTTAGCAGGGGGCTATGGCTACACCTTC. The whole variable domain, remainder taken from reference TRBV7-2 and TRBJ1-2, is GAGVSQSPSNKVTEKGKDVELRCDPISGHTALYWYRQSLGQGLEFLIYFQGNSAPDKSGLPSDRFSAERTGGSVSTLTIQRTQQEDSAVYLCASSLAGGYGYTFGSGTRLTVV.